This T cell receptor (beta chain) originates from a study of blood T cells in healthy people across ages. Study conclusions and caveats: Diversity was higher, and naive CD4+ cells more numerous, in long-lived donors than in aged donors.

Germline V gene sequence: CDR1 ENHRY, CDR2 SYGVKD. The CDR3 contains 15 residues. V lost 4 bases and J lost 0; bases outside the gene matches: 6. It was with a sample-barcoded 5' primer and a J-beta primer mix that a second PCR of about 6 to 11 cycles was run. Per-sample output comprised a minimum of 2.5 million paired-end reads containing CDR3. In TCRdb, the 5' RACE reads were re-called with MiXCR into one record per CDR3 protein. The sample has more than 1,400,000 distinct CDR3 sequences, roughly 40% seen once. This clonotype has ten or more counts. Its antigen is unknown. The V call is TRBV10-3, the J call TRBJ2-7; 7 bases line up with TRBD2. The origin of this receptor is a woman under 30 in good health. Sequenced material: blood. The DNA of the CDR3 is TGTGCCATCAGTGGGGGAGCGGGGAGCTCCTACGAGCAGTACTTC. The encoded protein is CAISGGAGSSYEQYF.